These T cell receptor beta chains were read from a single sample in a study of cytomegalovirus exposure and HLA in healthy donors. Libraries were prepared by immunoSEQ multiplex PCR; TCRdb keeps only in-frame clonotypes and omits some of them. Among around 350,000 clones, 86% were seen once, and the ten largest hold over 0.75%. Sequencing used PBMCs. These receptors were collected from a woman aged 18-35 years in good health and CMV-seronegative. Both conserved end residues are part of each CDR3. The D gene is left open where the match is weak.

CDR3	D	V	J	length
CASSLGSQGVADTQYF	.	TRBV5-1	TRBJ2-3	16
CASSIGDTQETQYF	.	TRBV19	TRBJ2-5	14
CSAWAGTPYEQYF	.	TRBV29-1	TRBJ2-7	13
CASSLGQGSSYEQYF	TRBD1	TRBV5-1	TRBJ2-7	15
CASSRPGTGRTEAFF	TRBD1	TRBV6-5	TRBJ1-1	15
CASSLTAGEGDTQYF	TRBD2	TRBV7-6	TRBJ2-3	15
CASSEGDRDLNEQYF	TRBD1	TRBV6-4	TRBJ2-7	15
CASSRDRAYNEQFF	TRBD1	TRBV19	TRBJ2-1	14
CASSHRGGFTDTQYF	TRBD2	TRBV5-1	TRBJ2-3	15
CASSQEGTGAGTQYF	.	TRBV4-1	TRBJ2-5	15
CASSSGQMKETQYF	TRBD1	TRBV28	TRBJ2-5	14
CASPLAPAGAGELFF	.	TRBV7-9	TRBJ2-2	15
CASSQDPATGDGYTF	.	TRBV4-1	TRBJ1-2	15
CASSQQTAPIVFNGYTF	.	TRBV4-1	TRBJ1-2	17
CASRGQPEETQYF	TRBD1	TRBV7-9	TRBJ2-5	13
CASSKSGGSGRAEETRTDTQYF	.	TRBV21-1	TRBJ2-3	22
CASSLPEDYEQYF	.	TRBV28	TRBJ2-7	13
CASSPGGGGVDTQYF	.	TRBV4-2	TRBJ2-3	15
CASSEAANQPQHF	.	TRBV6-1	TRBJ1-5	13
CASSLVPGGMRDTEAFF	TRBD1	TRBV5-1	TRBJ1-1	17
CASSLDTGGNEQFF	TRBD1	TRBV11-2	TRBJ2-1	14
CASRDGYEQYF	.	TRBV6-5	TRBJ2-7	11
CASSRGTGHNEQFF	TRBD1	TRBV18	TRBJ2-1	14
CASSIRDSYGYTF	TRBD1	TRBV2	TRBJ1-2	13
CASRAAQYNEKLFF	.	TRBV28	TRBJ1-4	14
CASSLPGTAGNTIYF	TRBD1	TRBV5-1	TRBJ1-3	15
CASSEARGEAFF	.	TRBV2	TRBJ1-1	12
CASSQGPREGRETQYF	TRBD2	TRBV4-1	TRBJ2-5	16
CASSPGTGGHLYGYTF	TRBD1	TRBV7-9	TRBJ1-2	16
CAWSLAGNQPQHF	.	TRBV30	TRBJ1-5	13
CASSSRLAVPWDEQYF	TRBD2	TRBV19	TRBJ2-7	16
CASGSQGGNYEQYF	.	TRBV6-5	TRBJ2-7	14
CASLRYRGGRANEQFF	TRBD2	TRBV13	TRBJ2-1	16
CASSQGTGVGNTIYF	.	TRBV14	TRBJ1-3	15
CAWSVRGAATGGYGYTF	.	TRBV30	TRBJ1-2	17
CASSAGGGNQPQHF	.	TRBV9	TRBJ1-5	14